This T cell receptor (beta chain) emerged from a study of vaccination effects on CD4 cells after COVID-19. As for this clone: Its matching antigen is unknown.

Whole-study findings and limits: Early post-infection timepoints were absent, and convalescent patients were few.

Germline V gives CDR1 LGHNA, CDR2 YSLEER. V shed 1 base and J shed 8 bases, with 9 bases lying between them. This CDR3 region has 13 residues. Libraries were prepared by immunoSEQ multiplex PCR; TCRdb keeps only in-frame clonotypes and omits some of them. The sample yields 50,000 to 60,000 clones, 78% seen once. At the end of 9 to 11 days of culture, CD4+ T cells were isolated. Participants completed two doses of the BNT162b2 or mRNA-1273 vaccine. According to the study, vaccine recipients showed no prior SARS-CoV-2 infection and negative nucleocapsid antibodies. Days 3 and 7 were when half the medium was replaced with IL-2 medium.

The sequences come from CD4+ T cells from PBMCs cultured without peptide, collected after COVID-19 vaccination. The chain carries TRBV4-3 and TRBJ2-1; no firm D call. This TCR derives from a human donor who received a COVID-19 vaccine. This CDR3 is CASSQGGKYEQFF. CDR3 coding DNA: TGCGCCAGCAGCCAAGGCGGAAAGTATGAGCAGTTCTTC.